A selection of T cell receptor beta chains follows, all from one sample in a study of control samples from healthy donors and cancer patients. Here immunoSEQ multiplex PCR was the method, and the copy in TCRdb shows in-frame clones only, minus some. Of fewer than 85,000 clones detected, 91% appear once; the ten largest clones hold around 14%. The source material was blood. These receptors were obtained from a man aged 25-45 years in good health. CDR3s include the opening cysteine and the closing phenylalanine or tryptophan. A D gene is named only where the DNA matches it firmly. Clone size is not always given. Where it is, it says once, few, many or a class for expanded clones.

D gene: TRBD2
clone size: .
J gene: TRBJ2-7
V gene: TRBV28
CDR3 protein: CASRYAGTSGKWEQYF
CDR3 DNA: TGTGCCAGCAGATACGCCGGGACTAGCGGGAAGTGGGAGCAGTACTTC

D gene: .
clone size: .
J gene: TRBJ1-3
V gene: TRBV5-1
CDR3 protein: CASSLGDLNSGNTIYF
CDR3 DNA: TGCGCCAGCAGCTTGGGGGATCTCAACTCTGGAAACACCATATATTTT

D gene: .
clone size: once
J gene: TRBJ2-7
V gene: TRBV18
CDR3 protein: CASSPGTQVISSSYEQYF
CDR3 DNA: TGTGCCAGCTCACCGGGAACACAGGTGATCTCCAGCTCCTACGAGCAGTACTTC

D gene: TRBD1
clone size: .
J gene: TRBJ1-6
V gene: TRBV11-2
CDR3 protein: CASSSLIDRVNSPLHF
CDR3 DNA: TGTGCCAGCAGCTCACTAATTGACAGGGTGAACTCACCCCTCCACTTT

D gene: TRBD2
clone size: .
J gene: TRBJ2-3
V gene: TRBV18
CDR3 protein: CASSPRTSGRLSTDTQYF
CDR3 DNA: TGTGCCAGCTCACCACGGACTAGCGGGAGGCTTAGCACAGATACGCAGTATTTT

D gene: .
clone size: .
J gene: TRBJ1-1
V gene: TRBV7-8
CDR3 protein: CASSLRQLNTEAFF
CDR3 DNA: TGTGCCAGCAGCTTAAGGCAGCTGAACACTGAAGCTTTCTTT

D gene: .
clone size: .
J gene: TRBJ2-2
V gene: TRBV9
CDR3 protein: CASSVVPTDTNTGELFF
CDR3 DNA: TGTGCCAGCAGCGTAGTACCGACTGATACGAACACCGGGGAGCTGTTTTTT

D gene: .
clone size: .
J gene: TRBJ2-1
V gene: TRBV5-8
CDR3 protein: CASSLDLTGPTRYNEQFF
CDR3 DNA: TGTGCCAGCAGCTTGGACCTAACAGGGCCTACTAGGTACAATGAGCAGTTCTTC

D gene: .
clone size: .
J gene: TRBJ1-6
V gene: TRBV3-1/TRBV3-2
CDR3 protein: CASSQVVGNSPLHF
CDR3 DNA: TGTGCCAGCAGCCAAGTAGTGGGGAATTCACCCCTCCACTTT

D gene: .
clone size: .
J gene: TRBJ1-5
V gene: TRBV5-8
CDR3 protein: CASSFGRDNQPQHF
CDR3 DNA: TGTGCCAGCAGCTTCGGGAGGGACAATCAGCCCCAGCATTTT

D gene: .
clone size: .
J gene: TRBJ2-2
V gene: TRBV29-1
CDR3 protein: CSVARGRAGELFF
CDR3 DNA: TGCAGCGTTGCGAGGGGAAGGGCCGGGGAGCTGTTTTTT

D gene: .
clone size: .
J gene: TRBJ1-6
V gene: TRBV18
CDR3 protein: CASSLSTGGRRDNSPLHF
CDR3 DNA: TGTGCCAGCTCCCTCTCGACTGGGGGGCGCAGAGATAATTCACCCCTCCACTTT

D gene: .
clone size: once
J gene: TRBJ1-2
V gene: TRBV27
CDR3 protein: CASSLSKGYGYTF
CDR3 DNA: TGTGCCAGCAGTTTATCGAAGGGGTATGGCTACACCTTC

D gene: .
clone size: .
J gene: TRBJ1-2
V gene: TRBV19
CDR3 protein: CASTTGGQREANYGYTF
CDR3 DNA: TGTGCCAGTACCACGGGTGGACAGCGGGAGGCTAACTATGGCTACACCTTC

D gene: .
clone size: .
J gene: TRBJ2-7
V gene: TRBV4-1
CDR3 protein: CASSQDFGSGEQYF
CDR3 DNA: TGCGCCAGCAGCCAAGATTTCGGCTCCGGCGAGCAGTACTTC

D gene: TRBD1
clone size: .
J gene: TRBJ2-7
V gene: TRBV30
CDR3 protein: CAWTRGQGTDEQYF
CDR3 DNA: TGTGCCTGGACGAGGGGACAGGGGACCGACGAGCAGTACTTC

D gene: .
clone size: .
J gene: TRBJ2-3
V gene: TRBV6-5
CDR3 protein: CASSYVGTDTQYF
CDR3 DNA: TGTGCCAGCAGTTACGTGGGGACAGATACGCAGTATTTT

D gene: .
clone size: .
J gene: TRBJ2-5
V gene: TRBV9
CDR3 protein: CASSEGDFQETQYF
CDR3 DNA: TGTGCCAGCAGCGAGGGGGACTTCCAAGAGACCCAGTACTTC

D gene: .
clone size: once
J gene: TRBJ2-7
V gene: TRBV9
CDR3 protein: CASSVNEGVSYEQYF
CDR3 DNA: TGTGCCAGCAGCGTTAATGAGGGGGTCTCCTACGAGCAGTACTTC

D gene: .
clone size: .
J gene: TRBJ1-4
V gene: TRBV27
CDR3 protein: CASSLLDDRGPEKLFF
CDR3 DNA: TGTGCCAGCAGTTTATTGGATGATCGGGGACCGGAAAAACTGTTTTTT

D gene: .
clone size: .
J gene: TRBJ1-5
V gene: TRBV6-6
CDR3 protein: CASSYLVNSNQPQHF
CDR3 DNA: TGTGCCAGCAGTTACTTAGTTAATAGCAATCAGCCCCAGCATTTT

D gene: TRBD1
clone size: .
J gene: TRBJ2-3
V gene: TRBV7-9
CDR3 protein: CASSSWGQPDTQYF
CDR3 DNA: TGTGCCAGCAGCTCCTGGGGACAGCCGGATACGCAGTATTTT

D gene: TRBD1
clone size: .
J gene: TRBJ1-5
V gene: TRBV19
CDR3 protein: CASRPGRQGSLNQPQHF
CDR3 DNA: TGTGCCAGTCGCCCAGGGCGACAGGGGTCACTTAATCAGCCCCAGCATTTT

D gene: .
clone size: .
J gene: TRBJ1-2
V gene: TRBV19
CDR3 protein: CASSLQRTAGYGYTF
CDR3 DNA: TGTGCCAGTAGTCTTCAAAGGACCGCGGGGTATGGCTACACCTTC

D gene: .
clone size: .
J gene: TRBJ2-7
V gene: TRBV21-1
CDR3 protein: CASSKYFGGLAGDGSYEQYF
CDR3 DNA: TGTGCCAGCAGCAAATATTTTGGGGGACTAGCGGGAGACGGAAGCTACGAGCAGTACTTC

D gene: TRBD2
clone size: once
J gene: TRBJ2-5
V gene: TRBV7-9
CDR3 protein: CASSPSSRLAGQETQYF
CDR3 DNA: TGTGCCAGCAGCCCTTCCAGTAGGCTAGCGGGTCAAGAGACCCAGTACTTC

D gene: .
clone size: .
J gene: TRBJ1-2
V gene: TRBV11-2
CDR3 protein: CASSLGVTQAPTSYGYTF
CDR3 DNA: TGTGCCAGCAGCTTAGGCGTGACCCAGGCACCTACATCCTATGGCTACACCTTC

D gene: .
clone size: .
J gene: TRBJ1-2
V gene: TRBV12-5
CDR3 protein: CASGFEKVYGYTF
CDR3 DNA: TGTGCTAGTGGTTTCGAAAAGGTCTATGGCTACACCTTC

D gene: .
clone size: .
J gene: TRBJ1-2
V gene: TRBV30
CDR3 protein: CAWRWAGMRGYTF
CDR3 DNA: TGTGCCTGGAGGTGGGCCGGAATGAGGGGCTACACCTTC

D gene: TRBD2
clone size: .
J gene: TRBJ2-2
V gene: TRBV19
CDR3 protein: CASSIRLAGGPNTGELFF
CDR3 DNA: TGTGCCAGTAGTATAAGACTAGCGGGGGGTCCGAACACCGGGGAGCTGTTTTTT

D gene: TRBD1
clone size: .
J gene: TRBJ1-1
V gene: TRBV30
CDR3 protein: CAWSVPGGPNTEAFF
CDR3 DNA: TGTGCCTGGAGTGTGCCAGGGGGACCCAACACTGAAGCTTTCTTT

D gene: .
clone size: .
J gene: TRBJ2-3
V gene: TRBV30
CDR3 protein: CAWSQGGGLDTQYF
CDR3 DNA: TGTGCCTGGAGTCAGGGAGGGGGGTTGGATACGCAGTATTTT